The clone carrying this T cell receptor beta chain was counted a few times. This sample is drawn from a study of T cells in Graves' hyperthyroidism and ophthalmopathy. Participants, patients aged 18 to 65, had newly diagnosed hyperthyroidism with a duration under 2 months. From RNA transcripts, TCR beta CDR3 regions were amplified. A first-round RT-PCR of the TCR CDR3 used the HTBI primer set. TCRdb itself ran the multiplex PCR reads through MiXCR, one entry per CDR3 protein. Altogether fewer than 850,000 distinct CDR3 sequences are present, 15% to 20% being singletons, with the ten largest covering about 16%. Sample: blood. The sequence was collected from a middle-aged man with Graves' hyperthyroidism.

CDR3 bases: TGTGCCACCAGTGATGACAGGGGATCCTACAATGAGCAGTTCTTC. This gives the protein CATSDDRGSYNEQFF. The V and J genes are TRBV24-1 and TRBJ2-1; 8 bases are a match to TRBD1. V gave up 3 bases and J gave up 1 base; unmatched junction bases: 1. Germline V gives CDR1 KGHDR, CDR2 SFDVKD. The CDR3 loop spans 15 amino acids.